The entry below gives a single T cell receptor beta chain sequence along with its context. This may arise from a read error, as a much more abundant clone is one base away. TCRdb used MiXCR to reprocess the RT-PCR reads, holding one entry per CDR3 protein. Among 550,000 to 750,000 distinct CDR3 sequences listed, about 14% were seen once. The CDR3 is made up of 15 amino acids. Trimming shortened V by 7 bases and J by 5 bases, and 20 bases separated the two germline ends. Germline V gene data show CDR1 as MNHNY and CDR2 as SVGAGI (reference sequence). The sample comprised memory CD4+ T cells from blood. This TCR came from a female donor in good health, serving as a healthy control. The V call is TRBV6-6, the J call TRBJ1-2, with D unresolved. In DNA, the CDR3 is TGTGCCAGCACCACCTCCCTGCGGGAGACTTATGGCTACACCTTC. This codes for CASTTSLRETYGYTF.